The 32 T cell receptor beta chains reported below all come from one sample, sequenced in a study of T-cell reconstitution after alpha-beta-depleted transplantation in children. Preparation of the TCRbeta library was carried out with unique molecular identifiers. Using its own MiXCR run on the PCR reads, TCRdb lists one record per CDR3 protein. The repertoire holds some 400,000 distinct CDR3 sequences, with 20% as singletons. The material was PBMCs from the stem cell graft donor, obtained from the stem cell graft. Source of these receptors: a human donor who donated a stem cell graft to a child with acute myeloid leukemia.

CDR3: CASSQDLAGVYEQYF. CDR3 nucleotide sequence: TGTGCCAGCAGCCAAGACCTAGCGGGAGTCTACGAGCAGTACTTC. This chain uses TRBV3-1 with TRBJ2-7; 10 bases fit TRBD2. Germline CDR1 LGHDT, CDR2 YNNKEL (reference sequence). The J segment lost 3 bases and the V segment lost 0 bases, leaving 2 bases of the junction unmatched. The CDR3 extends over 15 amino acids.

This chain uses TRBV5-1 with TRBJ2-1; TRBD2 matches 10 bases. The germline V gene has CDR1 SGHRS and CDR2 YFSETQ. Trimming removed 4 bases from V and 9 bases from J; junction bases left unmatched: 4. The CDR3 covers 13 residues. The CDR3 region has the DNA TGCGCCAGCAGCATCTCTAGCGGGAGTGAGCAGTTCTTC. Translating it yields CASSISSGSEQFF.

V gene TRBV4-1 combines with J gene TRBJ1-2, with a tentative D call TRBD1 (5 bases). Germline V lookup: CDR1 MGHRA, CDR2 YSYEKL. V dropped 1 base and J dropped 2 bases, with 11 bases sitting between them. This CDR3 is built from 15 residues. The CDR3 DNA is TGCGCCAGCAGCCAAGGAGAGGGACCGAACTATGGCTACACCTTC. As protein: CASSQGEGPNYGYTF.

The chain has TRBV7-6 and TRBJ2-1; D tentatively reads TRBD1 or TRBD2 (5 bases each). Germline V gives CDR1 SGHVS, CDR2 FNYEAQ. The CDR3 consists of 16 residues. Deletions cut 2 bases from V and 0 bases from J, with 11 bases between. In DNA form, the CDR3 reads TGTGCCAGCAGCTTAAATGGGGCGGGCTCCTACAATGAGCAGTTCTTC. Protein product: CASSLNGAGSYNEQFF. The variable domain in full, completed from reference TRBV7-6 and TRBJ2-1, reads GAGVSQSPRYKVTKRGQDVALRCDPISGHVSLYWYRQALGQGPEFLTYFNYEAQQDKSGLPNDRFSAERPEGSISTLTIQRTEQRDSAMYRCASSLNGAGSYNEQFFGPGTRLTVL.

With regard to this clonotype: A junction end diverges from the germline sequence, so it may reflect a read error. The V gene is TRBV24-1, the J gene TRBJ2-5, with TRBD1 matching over 7 bases. This CDR3 comprises 15 residues. Germline CDR1 reads KGHDR; CDR2 reads SFDVKD. The CDR3 region has the DNA TGTACCACCAGTGCCCTGTCAGGGGGTAGGGAGACCCAGTACTTC. It translates to CTTSALSGGRETQYF.

This clonotype turned up a few times. The chain links TRBV7-2 to TRBJ2-3; possibly TRBD2 for D (6 bases). Trimming cost V 5 bases and J 2 bases, with 11 bases left between them. The length of the CDR3 is 14 residues. Per germline, CDR1 SGHTA and CDR2 FQGNSA. The CDR3 DNA sequence: TGTGCCAGCAGCCAAGGGACTGACACAGATACGCAGTATTTT. It is translated as CASSQGTDTDTQYF.

The chain recombines TRBV4-1 with TRBJ2-1; maybe TRBD2 (6 bases). The CDR3 has 17 amino acids. CDR1 MGHRA and CDR2 YSYEKL come from the germline V gene. Deletions cut 1 base from V and 0 bases from J, with 13 bases between. The CDR3 nucleotides read TGCGCCAGCAGCCAAGGCGGGGTAGCGCTCTCCTACAATGAGCAGTTCTTC. Its translation: CASSQGGVALSYNEQFF.

This clonotype has only a few counts. This chain links TRBV12-3 or TRBV12-4 with TRBJ2-1; 16 nucleotides align to TRBD2. J gave up 9 bases and V 6 bases, and 8 bases lay outside the gene matches. There are 16 residues in the CDR3. In DNA, the CDR3 is TGTGCCAGCAGGGCGGGACTAGCGGGAGGGGTCAGTGAGCAGTTCTTC. Protein sequence: CASRAGLAGGVSEQFF.

V usage is TRBV29-1 and J usage is TRBJ2-4; 7 bases agree with TRBD1. This CDR3 region has 15 residues. The germline V gene has CDR1 SQVTM and CDR2 ANQGSEA. J was trimmed by 7 bases and V by 5 bases; bases with no gene match: 14. Here the CDR3 reads CSVSVGTVRSNIQYF. CDR3 nucleotides: TGCAGCGTTTCGGTGGGGACAGTTAGAAGCAACATTCAGTACTTC.

The V call is TRBV12-3 or TRBV12-4, the J call TRBJ2-1, with 10 nucleotides matching TRBD1. J lost 9 bases, V lost 5 bases, and 10 bases had no gene match. The CDR3 extends over 15 amino acids. The CDR3 spells CASSLAGQGQGEQFF. DNA for the CDR3: TGTGCCAGCAGTCTGGCGGGACAGGGGCAGGGTGAGCAGTTCTTC.

This chain connects TRBV25-1 to TRBJ2-7; D tentatively reads TRBD1 or TRBD2 (5 bases each). CDR1 MGHDK and CDR2 SYGVNS come from the germline V gene. The CDR3 extends over 14 amino acids. Trimming cost V 3 bases and J 2 bases, with 11 bases left between them. The CDR3 is CASSDGTLTYEQYF. CDR3 bases: TGTGCCAGCAGTGATGGGACGCTTACCTACGAGCAGTACTTC.

The J gene is TRBJ1-2, the V gene TRBV6-1; a weak D match, TRBD1 (5 bases). This CDR3 is built from 14 residues. Germline loops: CDR1 MNHNS, CDR2 SASEGT. Trimming stripped 6 bases from V and 2 bases from J, with 13 bases between. The CDR3 here is CASSPSRQNYGYTF. The CDR3 coding sequence is TGTGCCAGCAGCCCCTCCCGACAGAACTATGGCTACACCTTC.

This clonotype was seen more than once but under ten times. The chain combines TRBV7-2 with TRBJ1-1; D is perhaps TRBD1 (6 bases). CDR3 length equals 16 residues. V was shortened by 3 bases and J by 0 bases, with 14 bases between the two germline ends. CDR1 and CDR2 (germline): SGHTA, FQGNSA. CDR3 loop: CASSFGRGAMNTEAFF. CDR3 coding DNA: TGTGCCAGCAGCTTTGGCAGGGGAGCCATGAACACTGAAGCTTTCTTT.

This clonotype was observed many times. The rearrangement uses TRBV20-1 and TRBJ2-3, with 11 bases identical to TRBD2. J lost 7 bases, V lost 6 bases, and 9 bases had no gene match. This CDR3 is 14 amino acids long. CDR1 and CDR2 (germline): DFQATT, SNEGSKA (reference sequence). The CDR3 is CSAGTSGSGNTQYF. CDR3 nucleotides: TGCAGTGCCGGTACTAGCGGGAGTGGAAATACGCAGTATTTT.

The chain has TRBV20-1 and TRBJ2-7; 10 positions match TRBD1. V shed 3 bases and J 4 bases; nucleotides not matched to a gene: 3. Germline V gene sequence: CDR1 DFQATT, CDR2 SNEGSKA (reference sequence). The CDR3 contains 13 residues. CDR3 amino acids: CSARTGGGYEQYF. The CDR3, as DNA: TGCAGTGCTAGGACAGGGGGCGGTTACGAGCAGTACTTC.

The table lists this clonotype with many counts. The rearrangement joins TRBV29-1 to TRBJ2-7, with TRBD1 matching over 8 bases. J lost 2 bases, V lost 4 bases, and 7 bases had no gene match. The germline CDR1 and CDR2 sequences are SQVTM and ANQGSEA. This CDR3 spans 14 amino acids. The CDR3 DNA reads TGCAGCGTTGTAGGGTCGGACAGGGCCTACGAGCAGTACTTC. Translation gives CSVVGSDRAYEQYF.

This clonotype was counted between two and nine times. V is TRBV7-3 and J is TRBJ1-1, with a weak D call TRBD1 (5 bases). This CDR3 region has 13 residues. Trimming stripped 0 bases from V and 6 bases from J, with 8 bases between. From germline, CDR1 is SGHTA and CDR2 FQGTGA. CDR3 sequence reads: CASSLTWGAEAFF. Here the CDR3 DNA reads TGTGCCAGCAGCTTAACGTGGGGGGCTGAAGCTTTCTTT.

A few counts support this clonotype. The chain uses TRBV28 and TRBJ2-2, with 7 bases aligning to TRBD2. This CDR3 contains 16 residues. The germline V gene encodes CDR1 MDHEN and CDR2 SYDVKM. The trim removed 4 bases at V and 5 bases at J, leaving 10 bases unmatched. The CDR3 here is CASSWDPGLLTGELFF. The CDR3, as DNA: TGTGCCAGCAGTTGGGATCCGGGACTACTAACCGGGGAGCTGTTTTTT.

This clonotype was seen more than once but under ten times. The rearrangement joins TRBV20-1 to TRBJ2-1; 11 nucleotides line up with TRBD2. Looked up from germline, CDR1 is DFQATT and CDR2 is SNEGSKA (reference sequence). CDR3 size: 14 residues. V lost 5 bases and J lost 9; bases outside the gene matches: 9. The CDR3 sequence is CSAGLSGRGSEQFF. The CDR3 DNA reads as TGCAGTGCTGGGCTTAGCGGGAGGGGTTCTGAGCAGTTCTTC.

This chain connects TRBV2 to TRBJ1-5; TRBD1 matches at 10 bases. J lost 5 bases, V lost 6 bases, and 10 bases had no gene match. Germline-derived CDR1 and CDR2 are SNHLY and FYNNEI. The CDR3 covers 16 residues. In nucleotides, the CDR3 is TGTGCCAGCAGGGGCTCGACAGGGGGCGCGTATCAGCCCCAGCATTTT. This gives the protein CASRGSTGGAYQPQHF.

This clonotype was counted only a few times. V usage is TRBV12-3 or TRBV12-4 and J usage is TRBJ2-7; 9 bases fit TRBD1. The trim removed 6 bases at V and 0 bases at J, leaving 6 bases unmatched. There are 15 residues in the CDR3. The CDR3 sequence: CASRPTGQGSYEQYF. The CDR3 nucleotides are TGTGCCAGCAGGCCCACGGGACAGGGCTCCTACGAGCAGTACTTC.

This chain uses TRBV5-5 with TRBJ2-7; possible D gene TRBD1, 6 bases. The V gene's germline CDR1 is SGHKS and CDR2 YYEKEE (reference sequence). The germline V and J ends were trimmed by 4 bases and 0 bases, with 14 bases remaining between them. The CDR3 covers 15 residues. The CDR3 reads CASSQTDRSSYEQYF. CDR3 DNA: TGTGCCAGCAGCCAGACCGACAGGAGCTCCTACGAGCAGTACTTC.

J is TRBJ2-1 and V is TRBV6-5, with 9 nucleotides matching TRBD2. Germline V lookup: CDR1 MNHEY, CDR2 SVGAGI. The J segment lost 4 bases and the V segment lost 5 bases, leaving 3 bases of the junction unmatched. The CDR3 loop spans 14 amino acids. DNA of the CDR3: TGTGCCAGCAGTCAGGGACTAGCTTACAATGAGCAGTTCTTC. Encoded protein: CASSQGLAYNEQFF.

This clonotype was counted many times. The chain recombines TRBV12-3 or TRBV12-4 with TRBJ2-3, with 8 bases matching TRBD2. The CDR3 has 16 amino acids. V dropped 2 bases and J dropped 0; count of bases not matched to a gene: 4. CDR3: CASSLREGGSTDTQYF. The CDR3 bases are TGTGCCAGCAGTTTACGGGAGGGAGGGAGCACAGATACGCAGTATTTT.

Only a few counts were recorded for this clonotype. J is TRBJ2-3 and V is TRBV2; no clear D gene. The CDR3 sequence is 14 residues long. With 7 bases removed from V and 14 bases from J, the gap between germline ends came to 25 bases. Germline CDR1 reads SNHLY; CDR2 reads FYNNEI. CDR3 sequence reads: CASTETRFSEMWYF. The DNA of the CDR3 is TGTGCCAGCACTGAGACGCGTTTTTCCGAGATGTGGTATTTT.

This chain uses TRBV6-5 with TRBJ2-1; D is ambiguous. Germline-derived CDR1 and CDR2 are MNHEY and SVGAGI. Trimming cost V 0 bases and J 6 bases, with 6 bases left between them. The CDR3 runs to 13 residues. The CDR3 loop is CASSYSVSNEQFF. CDR3 nucleotides: TGTGCCAGCAGTTACTCGGTTAGCAATGAGCAGTTCTTC.

The rearrangement uses TRBV6-1 and TRBJ2-7; 8 bases map to TRBD1. This CDR3 has 15 amino acids. Germline CDR1 is MNHNS and CDR2 is SASEGT. Trimming at V came to 6 bases and at J to 6 bases, leaving 13 bases not matched to a gene. The chain's CDR3 is CASSPTTGGVGEQYF. In DNA form, the CDR3 reads TGTGCCAGCAGCCCTACCACAGGGGGAGTCGGCGAGCAGTACTTC.

This clonotype was counted ten times or more. V usage is TRBV11-2 and J usage is TRBJ2-1, with D perhaps assigned TRBD1 or TRBD2 (5 bases each). V was cut by 5 bases and J by 7 bases, with 18 bases left in between. The germline CDR1 and CDR2 sequences are SGHAT and FQNNGV. The length of the CDR3 is 15 residues. The CDR3 DNA sequence: TGTGCCAGCAGCGTAGGGGACCTTTACAGAAATGAGCAGTTCTTC. Translated: CASSVGDLYRNEQFF.

The V gene is TRBV4-1, the J gene TRBJ2-1; no definite D call. This CDR3 region has 11 residues. Trimming stripped 5 bases from V and 10 bases from J, with 9 bases between. Germline V gene data show CDR1 as MGHRA and CDR2 as YSYEKL. As DNA, the CDR3 is TGCGCCAGCAGCGAGAGGATGGAGCAGTTCTTC. Protein: CASSERMEQFF.

This clonotype was counted ten times or more. This chain joins TRBV12-3 or TRBV12-4 and TRBJ1-5; D ambiguous. Trimming left V 5 bases short and J 3 bases short, with 14 bases between. The CDR3 has 15 residues. The DNA for the CDR3 is TGTGCCAGCAGTCAGACGGACCGGGTCAATCAGCCCCAGCATTTT. Its protein is CASSQTDRVNQPQHF.

This clonotype was recorded a few times. The CDR3 loop is CASSIGTDLSGNTIYF. CDR3 DNA: TGTGCCAGCAGCATCGGGACAGACCTCTCTGGAAACACCATATATTTT. The gene calls are TRBV5-4 and TRBJ1-3; TRBD1 matches at 7 bases. The V gene's germline CDR1 is SGHNT and CDR2 YYREEE (reference sequence). The trim removed 4 bases at V and 0 bases at J, leaving 7 bases unmatched. This CDR3 is built from 16 residues. Based on the CDR3 plus reference TRBV5-4 and TRBJ1-3, the full variable domain is ETGVTQSPTHLIKTRGQQVTLRCSSQSGHNTVSWYQQALGQGPQFIFQYYREEENGRGNFPPRFSGLQFPNYSSELNVNALELDDSALYLCASSIGTDLSGNTIYFGEGSWLTVV.

The rearrangement uses TRBV7-2 and TRBJ2-1, with D unclear. CDR3 size: 14 residues. With 5 bases removed from V and 6 bases from J, the gap between germline ends came to 14 bases. CDR1 is SGHTA and CDR2 is FQGNSA in the germline V gene. CDR3 DNA sequence: TGTGCCAGCAGCCGAGCTGAGGTAGGCAATGAGCAGTTCTTC. Translating it yields CASSRAEVGNEQFF.